These T cell receptor beta chains were read from a single sample in a study of blood T cell repertoires in COVID-19. Data came from immunoSEQ multiplex PCR; TCRdb stores just in-frame clones and leaves some out. Of fewer than 120,000 clones in the sample, 88% were seen once. The sample taken for sequencing was peripheral blood. Receptor source: a woman in her fifties or sixties with acute or convalescent COVID-19. Both conserved end residues are part of each CDR3.

CDR3 protein: CASSLGTDDNEQFF; CDR3 length: 14; V gene: TRBV9; J gene: TRBJ2-1
CDR3 protein: CAISVGTPNTEAFF; CDR3 length: 14; V gene: TRBV10-3; J gene: TRBJ1-1
CDR3 protein: CAWRGPSRNEQFF; CDR3 length: 13; V gene: TRBV30; J gene: TRBJ2-1
CDR3 protein: CASKTGGDSPLHF; CDR3 length: 13; V gene: TRBV19; J gene: TRBJ1-6
CDR3 protein: CATSREAGPNYEQYF; CDR3 length: 15; V gene: TRBV15; J gene: TRBJ2-7
CDR3 protein: CASSRPGTSMNEQFF; CDR3 length: 15; V gene: TRBV7-2; J gene: TRBJ2-1
CDR3 protein: CASSLSGPWNEQFF; CDR3 length: 14; V gene: TRBV5-1; J gene: TRBJ2-1
CDR3 protein: CSGTGLVSGETQYF; CDR3 length: 14; V gene: TRBV29-1; J gene: TRBJ2-5
CDR3 protein: CASSQEGGSVFF; CDR3 length: 12; V gene: TRBV14; J gene: TRBJ1-4
CDR3 protein: CAIRGGFTDTQYF; CDR3 length: 13; V gene: TRBV10-3; J gene: TRBJ2-3
CDR3 protein: CASSSRDLKHGGRETAYEQYF; CDR3 length: 21; V gene: TRBV13; J gene: TRBJ2-7
CDR3 protein: CASSIVWLAATVYNEQFF; CDR3 length: 18; V gene: TRBV19; J gene: TRBJ2-1
CDR3 protein: CASSVGDRQSNEKLFF; CDR3 length: 16; V gene: TRBV9; J gene: TRBJ1-4
CDR3 protein: CASSLKVGGPNYGYTF; CDR3 length: 16; V gene: TRBV7-9; J gene: TRBJ1-2
CDR3 protein: CASSSSGGETQYF; CDR3 length: 13; V gene: TRBV12-3/TRBV12-4; J gene: TRBJ2-5
CDR3 protein: CAWKAGGETQYF; CDR3 length: 12; V gene: TRBV30; J gene: TRBJ2-5
CDR3 protein: CASSPRGQGPFKVTDTQYF; CDR3 length: 19; V gene: TRBV21-1; J gene: TRBJ2-3
CDR3 protein: CASSFFPRGGTDTQYF; CDR3 length: 16; V gene: TRBV5-1; J gene: TRBJ2-3
CDR3 protein: CASRYSGASWTGELFF; CDR3 length: 16; V gene: TRBV3-1/TRBV3-2; J gene: TRBJ2-2
CDR3 protein: CASSLGHNTEAFF; CDR3 length: 13; V gene: TRBV9; J gene: TRBJ1-1